Presented here are 26 T cell receptor beta chains from one specimen sequenced in a study of CD8+CD57+ T cells in acquired aplastic anemia. Investigators profiled TCR beta VDJ and CDR3 from genomic DNA template. A single record per CDR3 protein comes from TCRdb applying MiXCR to the reads. This sample has approximately 130,000 distinct CDR3 sequences, with 41% found just once. Sequences were obtained from sorted CD4+, CD8+, or CD8+CD57+ T cells (not recorded which) from PBMCs. Receptor source: a human donor in good health, serving as a control.

This clonotype was counted ten times or more. This sequence joins TRBV5-1 and TRBJ2-1; D uncertain. This CDR3 region has 15 residues. Looked up from germline, CDR1 is SGHRS and CDR2 is YFSETQ. Trimming left V 1 base short and J 0 bases short, with 8 bases between. The CDR3 loop reads CASSLYTSSYNEQFF. The CDR3 region has the DNA TGCGCCAGCAGCTTGTACACGAGCTCCTACAATGAGCAGTTCTTC. Full variable domain (rest looked up from reference TRBV5-1 and TRBJ2-1): KAGVTQTPRYLIKTRGQQVTLSCSPISGHRSVSWYQQTPGQGLQFLFEYFSETQRNKGNFPGRFSGRQFSNSRSEMNVSTLELGDSALYLCASSLYTSSYNEQFFGPGTRLTVL.

Comments on this clonotype: Possible read error: a much larger clone is one base away. This sequence joins TRBV6-5 and TRBJ2-7; 7 bases line up with TRBD2. Germline V gene sequence: CDR1 MNHEY, CDR2 SVGAGI. There are 16 residues in the CDR3. Unmatched junction bases numbered 7, after V lost 0 bases and J lost 2 bases. The CDR3 loop is CASSYSGGSAPYEQYF. As DNA, the CDR3 is TGTGCCAGCAGTTACTCGGGGGGGAGTGCGCCCTACGAGCAGTACTTC.

The chain employs TRBV10-3 and TRBJ1-2, with 10 bases matching TRBD1. Looked up from germline, CDR1 is ENHRY and CDR2 is SYGVKD. With V trimmed by 4 bases and J by 7 bases, 12 bases remained unmatched. The CDR3 is 16 residues long. The CDR3 spells CAISAGRQGASTGYTF. The CDR3 bases are TGTGCCATCAGTGCAGGTCGACAGGGGGCATCTACTGGCTACACCTTC.

This clonotype was observed a few times. This may stem from a read error, because a much larger clone lies one nucleotide away. The rearrangement links TRBV9 to TRBJ2-1, with unresolved D. The length of the CDR3 is 13 residues. CDR1 and CDR2 (germline): SGDLS, YYNGEE. The CDR3 bases are TGTGCCAGCAGCGACGTCTCCCACAATGAGCAGTTCTTC. It specifies CASSDVSHNEQFF.

The V gene is TRBV5-1, the J gene TRBJ2-7, with a weak D call TRBD2 (6 bases). From germline, CDR1 is SGHRS and CDR2 YFSETQ. This CDR3 is built from 18 residues. V gave up 4 bases and J gave up 1 base, with 24 bases separating them. The CDR3 sequence: CASSLNQQAGSASYEQYF. The CDR3 DNA is TGCGCCAGCAGCCTGAACCAACAAGCGGGCTCGGCTTCCTACGAGCAGTACTTC.

This clonotype showed up many times. The chain employs TRBV6-1 and TRBJ2-3; D perhaps matches TRBD2 (5 bases). The V and J ends lost 6 bases and 4 bases respectively, with 14 bases between them. Germline V gives CDR1 MNHNS, CDR2 SASEGT. The CDR3 is made up of 14 amino acids. The CDR3 region has the DNA TGTGCCAGCAGGGAGGAGTGGCATTCAGATACGCAGTATTTT. It is translated as CASREEWHSDTQYF.

The rearrangement links TRBV5-1 to TRBJ2-7; 9 bases align to TRBD1. CDR1 is SGHRS and CDR2 is YFSETQ in the germline V gene. This CDR3 comprises 14 residues. The J segment lost 7 bases and the V segment lost 4 bases, leaving 9 bases of the junction unmatched. CDR3 amino acids: CASSPGDRAGEQYF. For the CDR3, the DNA is TGCGCCAGCAGCCCAGGGGACAGGGCGGGGGAGCAGTACTTC.

As to this clonotype: Sequence at one end of the junction differs from germline and may be a read error. The rearrangement links TRBV19 to TRBJ2-7; perhaps TRBD1 as D (6 bases). Looked up from germline, CDR1 is LNHDA and CDR2 is SQIVND (reference sequence). There are 14 residues in the CDR3. Here the CDR3 reads CASGIMPGEYGQYF. CDR3 nucleotides: TGTGCCAGTGGTATTATGCCAGGGGAGTACGGGCAGTACTTC.

Regarding this clonotype: The final CDR3 position lacks the conserved phenylalanine or tryptophan, pointing to a likely read error. This chain links TRBV2 with TRBJ1-1; unclear D gene. Germline loops: CDR1 SNHLY, CDR2 FYNNEI. The CDR3 contains 11 residues. The CDR3 region is CASTLNTKAFL. The CDR3 region has the DNA TGTGCCAGCACCTTGAACACTAAAGCTTTCCTT.

Ten or more counts support this clonotype. This sequence joins TRBV29-1 and TRBJ1-1; D is possibly TRBD1 (5 bases). The CDR3 is 12 residues long. Germline CDR1 and CDR2: SQVTM and ANQGSEA. Deletions cut 7 bases from V and 7 bases from J, with 16 bases between. In DNA form, the CDR3 reads TGCAGCGCCGGGGAATCCGGGGGTGAAGCTTTCTTT. It yields the protein CSAGESGGEAFF.

This sequence joins TRBV10-1 and TRBJ2-5; 14 bases line up with TRBD2. The CDR3 has 15 amino acids. J lost 1 base, V lost 8 bases, and 3 bases had no gene match. Per the germline V gene, CDR1 is WNHNN and CDR2 is SYGVQD (reference sequence). CDR3 nucleotides: TGCGCCAGCCCAGGACTAGCGGGGGGCCAAGAGACCCAGTACTTC. The encoded protein is CASPGLAGGQETQYF.

This clonotype was detected ten times or more. The chain links TRBV2 to TRBJ1-1; the D gene is possibly TRBD1 (5 bases). Trimming stripped 5 bases from V and 4 bases from J, with 14 bases between. Germline loops: CDR1 SNHLY, CDR2 FYNNEI. CDR3 size: 14 residues. The CDR3 is CASSKDRGATEAFF. CDR3 nucleotides: TGTGCCAGCAGTAAGGACCGAGGGGCCACTGAAGCTTTCTTT.

The rearrangement links TRBV27 to TRBJ2-3, with D possibly being TRBD1 (6 bases). CDR3 length: 19 amino acids. The germline V gene has CDR1 MNHEY and CDR2 SMNVEV (reference sequence). V gave up 3 bases and J gave up 2 bases, with 24 bases separating them. The CDR3 region has the DNA TGTGCCAGCAGTTTGAGGCAGGGGAGCCGCCTACGGTACACAGATACGCAGTATTTT. Amino acid sequence: CASSLRQGSRLRYTDTQYF.

A word on this clonotype: Since a much larger clone is just one base distant, this may be a read error. The chain couples TRBV5-1 to TRBJ2-7; D possibly matches TRBD1 or TRBD2 (5 bases each). The V gene's germline CDR1 is SGHRS and CDR2 YFSETQ. Between the trimmed V and J ends, which lost 5 bases and 3 bases, there was a span of 18 bases. CDR3 length: 15 amino acids. DNA for the CDR3: TGCGCCAGCAGTTCCGAGGGACGAAGAAGCTACGAGCAGTACTTC. It is translated as CASSSEGRRSYEQYF.

About this clonotype itself: Given the absence of the conserved phenylalanine or tryptophan at the CDR3 end, a read error is likely. The genes are TRBV10-3 and TRBJ2-7; TRBD1 matches 9 bases. The V and J ends lost 8 bases and 5 bases, in that order; junction bases with no gene match: 13. Germline CDR1 is ENHRY and CDR2 is SYGVKD. The CDR3 is 15 residues long. Here the CDR3 DNA reads TGTGCCATCGGTCCTATCCCGGGACAGGGTCACGAGCAGTACCTC. Protein product: CAIGPIPGQGHEQYL.

At least ten counts were recorded for this clonotype. V gene TRBV12-3 or TRBV12-4 combines with J gene TRBJ1-5; the D is unclear. V shed 0 bases and J shed 4 bases, with 4 bases lying between them. The CDR3 has 13 amino acids. CDR3 coding DNA: TGTGCCAGCAGTTTAGCGGTAAATCAGCCCCAGCATTTT. It codes for CASSLAVNQPQHF.

This clonotype was counted at least ten times. The rearrangement joins TRBV5-5 to TRBJ2-7, with D maybe TRBD1 (5 bases). CDR1 is SGHKS, CDR2 YYEKEE, per germline (reference sequence). CDR3 length: 15 residues. Trimming shortened V by 1 base and J by 3 bases, and 14 bases separated the two germline ends. Written as DNA, the CDR3 is TGTGCCAGCAGCTTGCTACTGGGCACAGGCTACGAGCAGTACTTC. Its translation is CASSLLLGTGYEQYF. Together with reference TRBV5-5 and TRBJ2-7, the CDR3 gives the full variable domain: DAGVTQSPTHLIKTRGQQVTLRCSPISGHKSVSWYQQVLGQGPQFIFQYYEKEERGRGNFPDRFSARQFPNYSSELNVNALLLGDSALYLCASSLLLGTGYEQYFGPGTRLTVT.

The V and J genes are TRBV20-1 and TRBJ1-2; D gene uncertain. V lost 7 bases and J lost 6, with 6 bases in between. CDR1 DFQATT and CDR2 SNEGSKA come from the germline V gene (reference sequence). The CDR3 runs 9 residues. The chain's CDR3 is CSVADGYTF. The CDR3 coding sequence is TGCAGTGTCGCCGATGGCTACACCTTC.

The CDR3, as DNA: TGTGCCACCGAGGACAGGGGGCCAGAGCAGTACTTC. Encoded protein: CATEDRGPEQYF. This chain uses TRBV24-1 with TRBJ2-5; 11 bases fit TRBD1. In germline, CDR1 is KGHDR, CDR2 SFDVKD. Trimming at V came to 9 bases and at J to 11 bases, leaving 7 bases not matched to a gene. This CDR3 has 12 residues.

The genes are TRBV25-1 and TRBJ1-1, with D perhaps TRBD1 (5 bases). Trimming pared 2 bases from V and 13 bases from J, leaving 17 bases between. The CDR3 spans 13 residues. Germline CDR1 MGHDK, CDR2 SYGVNS. In DNA, the CDR3 is TGTGCCAGCAGTGAAGGGGTCGCTAATGGGGGTTTCTTT. Its translation is CASSEGVANGGFF.

Comments on this clonotype: It may be a read error: a sequence one base away is much more abundant. The CDR3 bases are TGTGCCAGCGAAAACGCCGGGACAGGGCGGCCCGGGGAGCTGTTTTTT. The encoded protein is CASENAGTGRPGELFF. The chain combines TRBV11-1 with TRBJ2-2; 9 positions match TRBD1. Trimming cost V 8 bases and J 6 bases; bases outside gene matches: 13. This CDR3 is built from 16 residues. Germline CDR1 reads SGHAT; CDR2 reads FQDESV (reference sequence). Combining the CDR3 with reference TRBV11-1 and TRBJ2-2 gives the whole variable domain EAEVAQSPRYKITEKSQAVAFWCDPISGHATLYWYRQILGQGPELLVQFQDESVVDDSQLPKDRFSAERLKGVDSTLKIQPAELGDSAMYLCASENAGTGRPGELFFGEGSRLTVL.

Concerning this clonotype: A read error may produce the germline difference seen at one junction end. CDR3 protein: CASRTTLNTEALF. For the CDR3, the DNA is TGTGCCAGTAGAACTACTCTGAACACTGAAGCTCTCTTT. The chain links TRBV19 to TRBJ1-1, with no clear D. Germline CDR1 reads LNHDA; CDR2 reads SQIVND (reference sequence). This CDR3 has 13 amino acids.

The rearrangement joins TRBV7-9 to TRBJ1-2; no reliable D call. This CDR3 is 11 amino acids long. V was pared by 0 bases and J by 11 bases, with 7 bases between. Germline V gives CDR1 SEHNR, CDR2 FQNEAQ (reference sequence). CDR3 nucleotides: TGTGCCAGCAGCTTAGCCCCCCGGTACACCTTC. Translated: CASSLAPRYTF.

As regards this clonotype: A much larger clone lies a single base off, so this may be a read error. J is TRBJ2-2 and V is TRBV12-3 or TRBV12-4; no clear D. This CDR3 region has 14 residues. The CDR3 bases are TGTGCCAGCAGTCCCTCTGCGAAAACCGGGGAGCTGTTTTTT. Translation gives CASSPSAKTGELFF.

Many counts were recorded for this clonotype. The rearrangement joins TRBV12-3 or TRBV12-4 to TRBJ1-1, with TRBD1 matching over 11 bases. Losses at the gene ends were 2 bases for V and 3 bases for J; bases not matched to a gene: 2. The CDR3 loop spans 15 amino acids. The CDR3 reads CASSLMGQGDTEAFF. The CDR3 DNA is TGTGCCAGCAGTTTAATGGGACAGGGGGACACTGAAGCTTTCTTT.

The CDR3 DNA sequence: TGCAGTGCTACCAGATCCTACAATGAGCAGTTCTTC. This codes for CSATRSYNEQFF. This sequence joins TRBV20-1 and TRBJ2-1; D uncertain. Trimming cost V 4 bases and J 1 base, with 5 bases left between them. Germline V gene data show CDR1 as DFQATT and CDR2 as SNEGSKA (reference sequence). The CDR3 is made up of 12 amino acids.